This TCR beta chain originates from a study of blood T cell repertoires in COVID-19. Across the study: Italy, Spain and the United States were the sources of the convalescent and acute COVID-19 samples.

Turning to this clone: At one end the junction does not follow the germline gene, possibly because of a read error.

The CDR3 extends over 12 amino acids. Germline V gene data show CDR1 as SQVTM and CDR2 as ANQGSEA. Sequencing used immunoSEQ multiplex PCR; TCRdb keeps in-frame clones, though not all of them. Counted here are under 200,000 clones, about four fifths occurring once; the ten biggest clones make up roughly a tenth. The sequenced sample consisted of peripheral blood. The TCR comes from a man in his 70s with active or convalescent COVID-19. The chain employs TRBV29-1 and TRBJ2-1, with D possibly TRBD2 on 7 matching bases. DNA for the CDR3: TGCAGCGTTCAAGAGGGGGGGGATGAGCAGTTCTTC. Amino acids: CSVQEGGDEQFF.